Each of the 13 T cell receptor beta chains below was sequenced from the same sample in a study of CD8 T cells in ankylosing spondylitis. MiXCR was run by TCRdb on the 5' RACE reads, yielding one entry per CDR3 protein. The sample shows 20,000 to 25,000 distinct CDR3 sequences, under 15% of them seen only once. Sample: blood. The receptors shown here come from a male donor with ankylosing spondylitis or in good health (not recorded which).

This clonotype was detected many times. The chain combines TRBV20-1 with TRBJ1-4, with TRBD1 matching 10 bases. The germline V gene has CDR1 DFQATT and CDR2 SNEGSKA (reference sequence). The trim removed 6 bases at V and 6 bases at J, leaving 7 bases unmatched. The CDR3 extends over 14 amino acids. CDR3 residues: CSAQSGTGDEKLFF. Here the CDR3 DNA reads TGCAGTGCACAATCCGGGACAGGGGATGAAAAACTGTTTTTT.

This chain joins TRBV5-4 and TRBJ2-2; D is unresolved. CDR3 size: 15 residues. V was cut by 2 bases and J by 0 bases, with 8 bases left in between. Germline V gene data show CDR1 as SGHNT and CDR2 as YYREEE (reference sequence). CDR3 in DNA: TGTGCCAGCAGCTTCCCCAGTGCGAACACCGGGGAGCTGTTTTTT. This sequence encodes CASSFPSANTGELFF.

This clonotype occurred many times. The CDR3 region has the DNA TGCAGCGCGGTGGTGGTAGATACGCAGTATTTT. This translates into CSAVVVDTQYF. The chain joins TRBV29-1 to TRBJ2-3; D is unresolved. The CDR3 length is 11 residues. The ends were cut back, 7 bases at V and 5 bases at J, with 10 bases in the middle. CDR1 and CDR2 (germline): SQVTM, ANQGSEA.

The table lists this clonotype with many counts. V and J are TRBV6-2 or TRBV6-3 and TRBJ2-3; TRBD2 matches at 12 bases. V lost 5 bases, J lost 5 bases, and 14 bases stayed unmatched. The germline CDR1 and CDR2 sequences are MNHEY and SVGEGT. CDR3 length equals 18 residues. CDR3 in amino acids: CASSPGGASGRDRDTQYF. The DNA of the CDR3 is TGTGCCAGCAGTCCCGGCGGGGCTAGCGGGAGGGATAGAGATACGCAGTATTTT.

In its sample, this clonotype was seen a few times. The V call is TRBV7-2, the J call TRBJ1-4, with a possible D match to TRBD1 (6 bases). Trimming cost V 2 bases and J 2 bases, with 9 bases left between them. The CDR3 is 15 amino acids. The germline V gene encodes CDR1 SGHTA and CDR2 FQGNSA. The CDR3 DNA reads TGTGCCAGCAGCTTAACAGGGCCCACTAATGAAAAACTGTTTTTT. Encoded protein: CASSLTGPTNEKLFF.

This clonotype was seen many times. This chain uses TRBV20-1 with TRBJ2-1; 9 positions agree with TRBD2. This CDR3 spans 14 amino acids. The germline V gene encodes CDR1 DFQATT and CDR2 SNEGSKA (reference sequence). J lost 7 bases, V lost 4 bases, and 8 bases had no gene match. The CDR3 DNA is TGCAGTGCTATTAGCGGGAGCGGTTCAAATGAGCAGTTCTTC. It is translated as CSAISGSGSNEQFF.

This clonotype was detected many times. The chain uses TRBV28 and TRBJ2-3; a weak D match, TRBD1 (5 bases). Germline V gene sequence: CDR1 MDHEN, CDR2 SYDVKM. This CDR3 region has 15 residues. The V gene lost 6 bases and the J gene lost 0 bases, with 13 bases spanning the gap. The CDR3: CASRAQGSSTDTQYF. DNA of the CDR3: TGTGCCAGCAGGGCTCAGGGCTCTAGCACAGATACGCAGTATTTT. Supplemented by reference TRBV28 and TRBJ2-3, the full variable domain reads DVKVTQSSRYLVKRTGEKVFLECVQDMDHENMFWYRQDPGLGLRLIYFSYDVKMKEKGDIPEGYSVSREKKERFSLILESASTNQTSMYLCASRAQGSSTDTQYFGPGTRLTVL.

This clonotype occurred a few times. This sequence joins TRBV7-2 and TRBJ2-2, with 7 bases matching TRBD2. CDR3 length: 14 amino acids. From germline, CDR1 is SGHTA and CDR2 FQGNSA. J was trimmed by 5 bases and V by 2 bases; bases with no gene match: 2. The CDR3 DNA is TGTGCCAGCAGCTTACCCGGGGGGACCGGGGAGCTGTTTTTT. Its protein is CASSLPGGTGELFF. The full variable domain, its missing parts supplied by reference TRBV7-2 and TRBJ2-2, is GAGVSQSPSNKVTEKGKDVELRCDPISGHTALYWYRQSLGQGLEFLIYFQGNSAPDKSGLPSDRFSAERTGGSVSTLTIQRTQQEDSAVYLCASSLPGGTGELFFGEGSRLTVL.

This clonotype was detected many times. The CDR3 bases are TGTGCCAGCAGGACAGGGTCCAATCAGCCCCAGCATTTT. Translating it yields CASRTGSNQPQHF. The chain recombines TRBV12-3 or TRBV12-4 with TRBJ1-5; 7 positions match TRBD1. The V and J ends lost 6 bases and 3 bases, in that order; junction bases with no gene match: 2. CDR3 size: 13 residues.

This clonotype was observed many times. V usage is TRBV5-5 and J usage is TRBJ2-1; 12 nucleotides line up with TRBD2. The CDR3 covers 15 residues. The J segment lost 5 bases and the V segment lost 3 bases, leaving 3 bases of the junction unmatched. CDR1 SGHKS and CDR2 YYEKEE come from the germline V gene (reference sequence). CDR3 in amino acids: CASSSWTSGNNEQFF. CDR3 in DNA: TGTGCCAGCAGCTCCTGGACTAGCGGGAACAATGAGCAGTTCTTC. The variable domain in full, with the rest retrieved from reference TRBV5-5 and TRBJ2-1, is DAGVTQSPTHLIKTRGQQVTLRCSPISGHKSVSWYQQVLGQGPQFIFQYYEKEERGRGNFPDRFSARQFPNYSSELNVNALLLGDSALYLCASSSWTSGNNEQFFGPGTRLTVL.

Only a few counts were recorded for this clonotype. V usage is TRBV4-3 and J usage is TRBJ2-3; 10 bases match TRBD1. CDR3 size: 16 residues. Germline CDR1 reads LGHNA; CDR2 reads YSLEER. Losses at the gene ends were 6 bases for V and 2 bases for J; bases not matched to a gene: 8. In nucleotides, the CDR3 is TGCGCCAGCAGGGACGGACAGGGGGGTTCCACAGATACGCAGTATTTT. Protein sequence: CASRDGQGGSTDTQYF.

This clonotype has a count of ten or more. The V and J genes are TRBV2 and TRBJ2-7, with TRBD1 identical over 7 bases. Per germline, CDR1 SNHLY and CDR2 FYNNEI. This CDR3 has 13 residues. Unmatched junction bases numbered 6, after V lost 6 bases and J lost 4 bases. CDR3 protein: CASRSGQFYEQYV. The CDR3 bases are TGTGCCAGCAGGTCGGGACAGTTTTACGAGCAGTACGTC.

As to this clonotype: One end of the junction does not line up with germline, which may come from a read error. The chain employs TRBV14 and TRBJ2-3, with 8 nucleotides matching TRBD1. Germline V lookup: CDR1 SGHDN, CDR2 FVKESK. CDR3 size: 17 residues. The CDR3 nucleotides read TGTGCCAGCAGTCAAGCGCTCCAGGGGGCCTTAACAGATACGCAGTATTTT. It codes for CASSQALQGALTDTQYF.